This T cell receptor (beta chain) originates from a study of beta chain features in type 1 diabetes. In this sample, this clone turned up a few times. V shed 2 bases and J shed 5 bases, with 11 bases lying between them. Germline loops: CDR1 SGHRS, CDR2 YFSETQ. The CDR3 sequence is 13 residues long. As every portion of the isolated RNA was reverse transcribed, the sequencing read expressed TCRB transcripts. The data were produced by immunoSEQ multiplex PCR, yet TCRdb's version contains in-frame clones alone and is incomplete. The sample has roughly 130,000 clones; around a tenth are singletons. The source of this sequence is a man aged 18 to 35 in good health. The sample taken for sequencing was central memory CD4+ T cells from blood. This chain uses TRBV5-1 with TRBJ2-7, with D perhaps TRBD1 (6 bases). CDR3 residues: CASSLNRAHEQYF. The CDR3 bases are TGCGCCAGCAGCTTAAACAGGGCCCACGAGCAGTACTTC.